This TCR beta chain was sequenced for a study of tumor-infiltrating lymphocytes in primary liver carcinoma. This clonotype has more than one count but fewer than ten. Germline CDR1 and CDR2: MDHEN and SYDVKM. The CDR3 loop spans 13 amino acids. V shed 2 bases and J shed 6 bases, with 8 bases lying between them. The input was approximately 500 ng total RNA; TCR beta cDNA was made from it with a constant-region primer. Nested multiplex PCR, run for three rounds with slightly modified ARM-PCR, yielded TCR beta libraries. A C-beta reverse primer was combined with TRBV1-TRBV30 forward primers in the first two PCR rounds, and each round had 10 cycles. TCRdb fed the multiplex PCR reads into MiXCR, producing one record per CDR3 protein. The table has fewer than 110,000 distinct CDR3 sequences, around 73% seen once; the top ten hold 9.5% to 15%. The source material, 20-30 mg of unsorted bulk tissue, was used to co-extract RNA and DNA.

The origin of this receptor is an older woman with primary liver carcinoma and hepatitis B virus infection. The chain is built from TRBV28 and TRBJ2-1, with TRBD2 as a possible D gene (5 bases). Sequenced: liver tumor tissue from sampling region 2. The subset was: tumor region T2, inferior pole. The CDR3 coding sequence is TGTGCCAGCAGTTTACGAGAGGGCAATGAGCAGTTCTTC. Translated: CASSLREGNEQFF.